The entry that follows covers one T cell receptor beta chain sequence. Which antigen it targets is not known. The record has no base qualities; no much larger clone is one base away. This entry is derived from a study of cytomegalovirus exposure and HLA in healthy donors (dated by TCRdb to about 2017). In terms of the full investigation: An earlier analysis of more than 550 of the donors reported approximately 280 Gb of sequence data and 95 million to 140 million unique TCR beta sequences obtained from 150 million to 200 million T cells. An early release covering 500 to 750 HLA-typed donors comprised about 300 gigabases of sequencing data and roughly 86 million unique TCR sequences. Of the roughly 400 genotyped donors, 81% were placed in the genetic ancestry cluster associated with self-reported Caucasian donors. The study was designed to test whether signatures of past pathogen exposure could be identified by cataloging public T cell receptors. Using immunosequencing, the study profiled T cell repertoires from 500 to 800 subjects and related those repertoires to cytomegalovirus serostatus. Along with the roughly 670-subject first cohort, a separate validation cohort of around 110 different subjects was used. To predict cytomegalovirus infection status, the study combined high-throughput TCR immunosequencing, statistical association of individual TCRs with disease status, and machine learning. A later analysis re-analyzed previously published TCR beta repertoires from 550 to 700 donors and added high-resolution HLA genotyping to study TCR occurrence patterns. Rather than using new phenotypic data, the later analysis identified candidate immune exposures from TCR beta sequences and from how often those sequences occurred across donors. In an earlier analysis of roughly 600 of the donors, high-throughput TCR beta sequencing was used to judge whether each TCR beta V gene segment behaved as functional or pseudogenic. Donor age, sex, ethnicity and CMV serostatus were collected together with the repertoire data. A later genetic analysis took genome-wide SNP genotypes for about 55% of the roughly 670 donors and used that subset as a discovery cohort. Every discovery cohort repertoire had been produced on one sequencing platform. Both class I and class II loci were covered by HLA typing, at four-digit resolution. The number of donors typed differed by locus, with about 629-640 for A, B, C, DRB1 and DQB1, roughly 520 for DQA1, nearly 610 for DPA1, and around 460 for DPB1. Five DR-DQ haplotypes were handled as single units for association and clustering, since linkage in the cohort was strong. Across some 400 genotyped donors of the cohort, an average of about 220,000 unique TCR beta nucleotide sequences per donor were sequenced, and roughly 20% of those sequences were non-productive. Overall study outcomes, separate from this receptor: Most CMV-associated TCR beta chains appeared to be HLA-restricted in a later analysis, and the HLA associations seemed to be driven largely by CMV exposure. Linkage disequilibrium might explain the correlated functional status among segregating V segments, but an unknown experimental factor could not be ruled out. In a later genetic analysis, a missense DCLRE1C variant was associated with V-gene and J-gene trimming of TCR beta chains, and the association was replicated in an independent cohort. According to a later analysis, parvovirus B19, influenza, CMV and Epstein-Barr virus appeared linked to several top co-occurrence clusters. A total of around 150 TCR beta chains were listed by the study as associated with cytomegalovirus. Broadly in line with IMGT annotations, most TCR beta V segments showed up in productive rearrangements about 87% or about 30% of the time in an earlier analysis of several hundred of the donors. A later analysis associated roughly 17,000 TCR beta sequences with specific HLA alleles at a false discovery rate of 0.05. Most TCR sequences were observed very rarely across donors, whereas some public TCRs were present in many individuals. A cluster of highly shared sequence variants was judged likely to be a technical artifact of the sequencing pipeline. The cohort was sequenced for TCR beta chains only, and without alpha or paired-chain data the features that could be detected were limited. In a later analysis, HLA-associated TCR beta chains showed more clonal expansion and lower generation probabilities than non-associated chains that were equally common. Assigning TCR associations to individual alleles was difficult when HLA alleles, especially DR and DQ, strongly co-occurred. The classifier was reported to diagnose cytomegalovirus status with high specificity and sensitivity in both the original and validation cohorts. Sequencing depth was assumed to be roughly uniform across donors in the presence/absence analyses, though that assumption may not hold. The authors suggested that the approach could potentially be generalized to other disease states and immunological phenotypes. In a later analysis, TCR association rates were found to vary across HLA loci, with the most associated TCRs seen for DRB1 alleles and the fewest for HLA-C alleles. In a later genetic analysis, fewer N-insertions in productive TCRs were reported among donors in an Asian-associated ancestry cluster than the roughly 700-donor mean. Immune exposure information for the cohort was limited to CMV serostatus. A further reported finding was that TCR beta sequences accurately predicted the HLA-A and HLA-B alleles for most subjects in the first cohort. The earlier analysis of 450 to 700 of the donors excluded about 16 rarely observed V segments, including chromosome 9 orphons, because counts were too low. Because HLA typing was missing for some donors at each locus, association tests included only the typed subset. In vitro tests confirmed that a few of the cytomegalovirus-associated TCR beta chains recognize cytomegalovirus antigens.

The cohort comprised 550 to 700 healthy bone marrow donors. All cohort members were sampled while nominally healthy, although unrecorded immune exposures were likely present. The donor was CMV seronegative and belonged to the group of approximately 320 seronegative cohort members. A peripheral blood sample was provided by each donor, and peripheral blood mononuclear cells were used for TCR beta sequencing. The Qiagen DNeasy Blood Extraction Kit was used to extract genomic DNA from the blood cell samples. Library creation used the immunoSEQ multiplex PCR assay. For the multiplex PCR, a mixture combining 60 forward primers for TCR Vbeta segments and 13 reverse primers for TCR Jbeta segments was used. Amplification of the CDR3 region of rearranged TCR beta genes was performed with a multiplex PCR assay on genomic DNA. On the Illumina HiSeq System, the amplified TCR beta libraries were sequenced as 87-base-pair reads. The paper's processing steps were these. In a later analysis, some 80 million unique TCR beta chains were counted across the roughly 610 repertoires, and approximately 9.9 million of these chains were shared by at least two donors. Raw reads were error-corrected and collapsed into unique sequences by a nearest-neighbor algorithm in which closely related sequences were merged to remove PCR and sequencing errors. Alignment of CDR3 sequences to IMGT reference sequences was used to assign V, D and J gene segments. For a sequence to be retained, a match of at least six nucleotides to both a V gene segment and a J gene segment was required. Rearrangements were called productive when the CDR3 lacked stop codons and stayed in frame with V and J; all others were non-productive. Following IMGT convention, CDR3 was defined as the stretch from the second conserved V-encoded cysteine to the conserved J-encoded phenylalanine. Sequences without an unambiguous match to a single V gene segment were excluded from the earlier analysis of about 630 of the donors. An earlier analysis of about 590 of the donors classified V segments as functional when productive rearrangements were above 56.7% and as segregating when the standard deviation between donors was above 5%. A statistical classification framework was built to diagnose cytomegalovirus status from the catalog of TCR beta chain sequences. In a later analysis, V and J genes were assigned by comparing TCR nucleotide sequences against IMGT/GENE-DB human TR gene sequences. A later analysis assigned CDR3 sequences and most-parsimonious VDJ recombination scenarios with the TCRdist pipeline. In a later analysis, every TCR beta chain was defined by the combination of its CDR3 amino acid sequence and its V-gene family, and reads without a unique V-gene family were dropped. To address suspected cross-contamination and a sequencing artifact, a later analysis removed roughly 580 highly shared, low-generation-probability nucleotide sequences. A later analysis calculated a clonal expansion index for each public chain from normalized within-repertoire ranks of inferred template counts. In a later analysis, generation probabilities were computed using a VDJ recombination model fitted to out-of-frame rearrangements, and the results were checked against IGoR. Hypergeometric tests were used in a later analysis to score TCR-TCR, TCR-HLA and TCR-CMV co-occurrence, with a repertoire-size bias correction applied to the TCR pairs. To estimate false discovery rates, a later analysis permuted the HLA or CMV assignments 20 times. In a later analysis, co-occurring TCRs were grouped with DBSCAN, and TCRdist sequence similarity was added when clustering was performed within HLA-allele-positive subsets. Co-occurrence clustering excluded repertoires with fewer than 30,000 or more than 120,000 public chains, plus five with anomalous nucleotide sharing. TCRdb stores this immuneACCESS table with in-frame sequences only. Part of the clones is absent; in the studies checked, under half of the shortfall reflects unresolved V genes, and no reason is known for the rest. The V and J calls and clone size are taken from that table; D and trimming were inferred from the DNA. This sample is represented by 250,000 to 350,000 clones; 75% to 85% of them were singletons. Around 0.33% of the sample is held by the ten biggest clonotypes.

Sequenced: PBMCs. The clonotype was recovered from a girl aged 2-10 years in good health and CMV-seronegative.

CDR3 protein: CARRDRAAYTF. The DNA sequence follows: TGTGCCCGACGGGACAGGGCGGCCTACACCTTC. The chain joins TRBV19 to TRBJ1-2; 9 nucleotides in the junction match TRBD1. The germline V gene (reference sequence) sets CDR1 to LNHDA and CDR2 to SQIVND. The cysteine opens and the phenylalanine closes a CDR3 of 11 amino acids. Only the CDR3 DNA is retained, 33 bases long and in frame from the first base. V and J are trimmed by 11 bases and 10 bases, and the gene matches miss 8 bases of the junction.